This T cell receptor beta chain emerged from a study of T-cell reconstitution after alpha-beta-depleted transplantation in children. This CDR3 has 14 amino acids. CDR1 MGHRA and CDR2 YSYEKL come from the germline V gene. V was pared by 4 bases and J by 5 bases, with 14 bases between. It was with unique molecular identifiers that the TCRbeta library was prepared. From the PCR reads, TCRdb called clonotypes with MiXCR, one entry per CDR3 protein. The sample shows almost 600,000 distinct CDR3 sequences, more than 20% of them seen only once. Here the sequenced sample was PBMCs, taken before TCRalphabeta/CD19-depleted stem cell transplant. The gene calls are TRBV4-1 and TRBJ1-1; D uncertain. The TCR was taken from a boy under two years old with Wiskott-Aldrich syndrome, due to receive a stem cell transplant. The CDR3 is CASSPYPLGTEAFF. The CDR3, as DNA: TGCGCCAGCAGCCCCTACCCTTTAGGTACTGAAGCTTTCTTT.